These 8 T cell receptor beta chains share one sample of origin, sequenced in a study of somatic mutations in cytotoxic T cells in rheumatoid arthritis. Clones were sequenced by immunoSEQ multiplex PCR, and TCRdb holds only the in-frame ones, with some missing. The repertoire has around 20,000 clones, over 75% of them found once; the top ten carry 11% to 15%. The sequenced material came from CD8+ T cells sorted from blood. The receptors were gathered from an adult with rheumatoid arthritis.

The chain joins TRBV7-9 to TRBJ1-2; no firm D call. Trimming took off 3 bases at V and 2 bases at J, with 10 bases between the two ends. Germline assignment: CDR1 SEHNR and CDR2 FQNEAQ (reference sequence). CDR3 length: 14 residues. DNA of the CDR3: TGTGCCAGCAGCTTTGGCGGCTCAAACTATGGCTACACCTTC. This sequence encodes CASSFGGSNYGYTF.

The chain carries TRBV27 and TRBJ2-5, with 8 bases fitting TRBD1. This CDR3 region has 12 residues. Germline V lookup: CDR1 MNHEY, CDR2 SMNVEV (reference sequence). With V trimmed by 10 bases and J by 5 bases, 6 bases remained unmatched. CDR3 nucleotide sequence: TGTGCCATCTGGACAGGGACGGAGACCCAGTACTTC. It codes for CAIWTGTETQYF.

The gene calls are TRBV18 and TRBJ1-5; D unclear. The CDR3 is 15 residues long. The germline V gene encodes CDR1 KGHSH and CDR2 LQKENI. Deletions cut 0 bases from V and 2 bases from J, with 8 bases between. The CDR3 sequence is CASSPPGRGNQPQHF. The DNA for the CDR3 is TGTGCCAGCTCACCACCCGGCCGAGGCAATCAGCCCCAGCATTTT.

This rearrangement joins TRBV19 to TRBJ2-7; 14 bases align to TRBD2. Germline V gene sequence: CDR1 LNHDA, CDR2 SQIVND (reference sequence). The CDR3 is 16 residues long. The J segment lost 7 bases and the V segment lost 7 bases, leaving 12 bases of the junction unmatched. The CDR3 reads CASTTPTSGGAFEQYF. Written as DNA, the CDR3 is TGTGCCAGTACCACACCGACTAGCGGGGGGGCGTTTGAGCAGTACTTC.

Concerning this clone itself: One junction end disagrees with the germline gene, perhaps due to a read error. The chain joins TRBV27 to TRBJ1-1; no reliable D call. Germline CDR1 reads MNHEY; CDR2 reads SMNVEV (reference sequence). The CDR3 is made up of 13 amino acids. CDR3 region: CASSLMVNAEAFF. CDR3 DNA: TGTGCCAGCAGTTTAATGGTGAACGCTGAAGCTTTCTTT.

This chain links TRBV9 with TRBJ2-1; D is possibly TRBD2 (6 bases). Germline V gene lookup returns CDR1 SGDLS and CDR2 YYNGEE. Trimming took 4 bases from V and 0 from J, leaving 20 bases between them. This CDR3 has 18 amino acids. The CDR3 loop reads CASSSTRAGQGSYNEQFF. The CDR3, as DNA: TGTGCCAGCAGCTCGACGAGGGCGGGGCAGGGCTCCTACAATGAGCAGTTCTTC.

V gene TRBV9 combines with J gene TRBJ1-1; D gene uncertain. The V gene lost 3 bases and the J gene lost 6 bases, with 9 bases spanning the gap. Germline V lookup: CDR1 SGDLS, CDR2 YYNGEE. This CDR3 has 12 residues. The CDR3 DNA reads as TGTGCCAGCAGCGCAGGAGCAGCTGAAGCTTTCTTT. Protein sequence: CASSAGAAEAFF.

This clone was detected once. The V gene is TRBV28, the J gene TRBJ2-1, with 9 bases aligning to TRBD1. This CDR3 has 17 residues. The ends lost 0 bases at V and 4 bases at J; junction bases unmatched: 7. Looked up from germline, CDR1 is MDHEN and CDR2 is SYDVKM. The CDR3 is CASSLWRDREGYNEQFF. The CDR3 region has the DNA TGTGCCAGCAGTTTATGGAGGGACAGGGAAGGGTACAATGAGCAGTTCTTC.